These 4 T cell receptor beta chains were all obtained from the same sample, sequenced in a study of response to subunit inactivated influenza vaccine (dated by TCRdb to 2016 to 2019). The method behind the library was RT-PCR. These reads were obtained on an Illumina HiSeq 2500. TCRdb reprocessing: public reads trimmed at Q25 with fastp, clones called with MiXCR, in-frame beta chains kept. Rows are unified per CDR3 protein, each entry keeping the most common DNA and genes. The sample data list 300,000 to 350,000 distinct CDR3 sequences, and approximately 23% of these were observed just once. The top ten clones comprise around 10% of the sample. Sequencing used PBMCs from blood, obtained approximately 20 months after vaccination. These TCRs come from a man between 50 and 70 years old who received an inactivated influenza vaccine. Donor details come from another sample of the same person, matched by shared clones.

J is TRBJ2-1 and V is TRBV28, with a tentative D call TRBD1 (6 bases). V was shortened by 5 bases and J by 5 bases, with 16 bases between the two germline ends. Germline values: CDR1 MDHEN, CDR2 SYDVKM. CDR3 length equals 15 residues. The CDR3 loop is CASSRGQSTDNEQFF. CDR3 bases: TGTGCCAGCAGTCGGGGACAAAGTACCGACAATGAGCAGTTCTTC.

This clonotype appeared a few times. This sequence joins TRBV11-2 and TRBJ1-2, with D unclear. In germline, CDR1 is SGHAT, CDR2 FQNNGV. This CDR3 has 14 residues. V shed 1 base and J shed 4 bases, with 10 bases lying between them. CDR3 nucleotides: TGTGCCAGCAGCTTAGTAGTAGGCAGCTATGGCTACACCTTC. This encodes CASSLVVGSYGYTF.

The V and J genes are TRBV28 and TRBJ1-3, with 7 nucleotides matching TRBD1. Per the germline V gene, CDR1 is MDHEN and CDR2 is SYDVKM. With 5 bases clipped from V and 5 bases from J, the junction kept 6 bases outside the gene matches. CDR3 length equals 14 residues. CDR3 bases: TGTGCCAGCAGTCCTACAGGGGTGAGAAACACCATATATTTT. Translating gives CASSPTGVRNTIYF.

This clonotype was found many times. This chain connects TRBV12-3 or TRBV12-4 to TRBJ1-5, with no clear D. This CDR3 comprises 14 residues. Trimming shortened V by 1 base and J by 6 bases, and 10 bases separated the two germline ends. CDR3 protein: CASSLVRRGQPQHF. The CDR3 DNA reads TGTGCCAGCAGTTTAGTTAGGAGAGGTCAGCCCCAGCATTTT.